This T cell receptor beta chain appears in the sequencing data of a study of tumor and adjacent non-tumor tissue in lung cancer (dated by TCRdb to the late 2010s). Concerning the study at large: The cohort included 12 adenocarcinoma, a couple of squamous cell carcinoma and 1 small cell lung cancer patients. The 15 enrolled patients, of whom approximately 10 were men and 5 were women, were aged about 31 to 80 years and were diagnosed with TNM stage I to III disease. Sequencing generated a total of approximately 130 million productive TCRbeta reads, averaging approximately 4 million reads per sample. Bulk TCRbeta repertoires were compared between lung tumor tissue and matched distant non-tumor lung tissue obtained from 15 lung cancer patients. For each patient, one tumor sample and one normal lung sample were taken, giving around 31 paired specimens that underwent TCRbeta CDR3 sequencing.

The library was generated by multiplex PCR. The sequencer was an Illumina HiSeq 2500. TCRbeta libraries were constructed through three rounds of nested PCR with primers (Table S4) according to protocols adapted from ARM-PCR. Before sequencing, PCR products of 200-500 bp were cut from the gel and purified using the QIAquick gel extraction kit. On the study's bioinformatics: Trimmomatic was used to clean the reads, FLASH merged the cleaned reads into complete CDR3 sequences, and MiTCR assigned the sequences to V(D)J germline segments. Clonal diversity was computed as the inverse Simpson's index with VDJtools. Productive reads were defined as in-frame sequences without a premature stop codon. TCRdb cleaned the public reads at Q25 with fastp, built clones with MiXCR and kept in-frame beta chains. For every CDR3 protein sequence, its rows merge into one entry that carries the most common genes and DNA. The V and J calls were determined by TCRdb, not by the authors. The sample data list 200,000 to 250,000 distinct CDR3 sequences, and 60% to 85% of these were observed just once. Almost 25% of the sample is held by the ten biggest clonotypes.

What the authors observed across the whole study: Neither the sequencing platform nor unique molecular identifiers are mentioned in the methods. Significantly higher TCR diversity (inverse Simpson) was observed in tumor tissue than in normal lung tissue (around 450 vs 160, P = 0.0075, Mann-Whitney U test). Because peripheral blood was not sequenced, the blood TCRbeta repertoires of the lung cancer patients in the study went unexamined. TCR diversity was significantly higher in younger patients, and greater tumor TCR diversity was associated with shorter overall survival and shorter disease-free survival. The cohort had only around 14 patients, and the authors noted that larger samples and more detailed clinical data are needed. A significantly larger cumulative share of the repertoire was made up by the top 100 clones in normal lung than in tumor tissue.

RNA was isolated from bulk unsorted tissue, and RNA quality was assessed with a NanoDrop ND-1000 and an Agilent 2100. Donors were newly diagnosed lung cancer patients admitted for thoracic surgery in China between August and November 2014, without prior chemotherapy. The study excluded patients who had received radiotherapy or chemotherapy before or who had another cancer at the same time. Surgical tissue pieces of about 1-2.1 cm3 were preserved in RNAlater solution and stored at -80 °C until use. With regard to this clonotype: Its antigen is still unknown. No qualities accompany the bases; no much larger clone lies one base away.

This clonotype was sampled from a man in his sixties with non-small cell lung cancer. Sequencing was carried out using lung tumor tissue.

The DNA sequence follows: TGTGCCAGCAGTTATAGGACTAGCGGGAGGCCCGAGGTCAGAAATGAGCAGTTCTTC. Its protein product is CASSYRTSGRPEVRNEQFF. The receptor chain draws on TRBV6-7 and TRBJ2-1; TRBD2 fits 14 bases in the junction. TRBV6-7 is known as an ORF, though its function is uncertain. Here V drops 3 bases and J drops 7 bases, and the junction holds 14 bases not matched to any gene. The CDR3 runs 19 amino acids, cysteine and phenylalanine included. Solely the CDR3 DNA is kept, with 57 bases framed from the first base.